The 22 T cell receptor beta chains given below trace back to one sample, sequenced in a study of blood T cell repertoires in COVID-19. TCRdb's copy holds only in-frame clones and misses some; the assay was immunoSEQ multiplex PCR. The sample yields roughly 100,000 clones, roughly 76% seen once. Sequencing was performed on peripheral blood. These receptor sequences come from a woman older than 75 with active or convalescent COVID-19.

The chain is built from TRBV4-2 and TRBJ2-1; perhaps TRBD2 as D (6 bases). The length of the CDR3 is 16 residues. The germline V gene has CDR1 LGHNA and CDR2 YNFKEQ. V was pared by 0 bases and J by 7 bases, with 16 bases between. The CDR3, as DNA: TGTGCCAGCAGCCAAGATCTCGGGGCGGGACGGAATGAGCAGTTCTTC. This codes for CASSQDLGAGRNEQFF.

This chain links TRBV5-8 with TRBJ2-3; D unresolved. Germline loops: CDR1 SGHTS, CDR2 YDEGEE. The CDR3 consists of 15 residues. The V end was cut by 0 bases, the J end by 4 bases, with 12 bases between. CDR3 coding DNA: TGTGCCAGCAGCTTGGGTATGCCCCCAGCAGATACGCAGTATTTT. This gives the protein CASSLGMPPADTQYF.

The rearrangement joins TRBV5-1 to TRBJ1-5, with 7 bases identical to TRBD1. The CDR3 runs 15 residues. The germline gives CDR1 SGHRS, CDR2 YFSETQ. V was pared by 4 bases and J by 5 bases, with 9 bases of the junction left unmatched. CDR3 protein: CASSPSGTDYQPQHF. The DNA of the CDR3 is TGCGCCAGCAGCCCCTCCGGGACAGATTATCAGCCCCAGCATTTT.

This clone showed up many times. The V and J genes are TRBV6-6 and TRBJ1-1; D gene unclear. CDR1 and CDR2 from the germline V gene are MNHNY and SVGAGI (reference sequence). The length of the CDR3 is 13 residues. Trimming pared 0 bases from V and 6 bases from J, leaving 8 bases between. This chain's CDR3 is CASSYSDLAEAFF. CDR3 bases: TGTGCCAGCAGTTACTCGGACTTGGCTGAAGCTTTCTTT.

The CDR3 here is CASNPAGTGETQYF. CDR3 DNA sequence: TGTGCCAGTAATCCTGCCGGGACAGGGGAGACCCAGTACTTC. V usage is TRBV19 and J usage is TRBJ2-5; 9 nucleotides line up with TRBD1. The V and J ends lost 7 bases and 5 bases, in that order; junction bases with no gene match: 8. CDR1 and CDR2 from the germline V gene are LNHDA and SQIVND (reference sequence). The CDR3 extends over 14 amino acids.

This clone was observed once. The CDR3 DNA follows: TGTGCCAGCAGTTGGAGCAGAGCTGATCAGCCCCAGCATTTT. Encoded protein: CASSWSRADQPQHF. The chain has TRBV6-2 or TRBV6-3 and TRBJ1-5; D not resolved. The CDR3 has 14 residues. Germline V gives CDR1 MNHEY, CDR2 SVGEGT. Trimming left V 4 bases short and J 5 bases short, with 12 bases between.

This chain joins TRBV9 and TRBJ2-3; D is uncertain. There are 14 residues in the CDR3. V lost 4 bases and J 8 bases, leaving 17 bases between the germline ends. Germline assignment: CDR1 SGDLS and CDR2 YYNGEE. CDR3 sequence reads: CASSSLGHPGTQYF. CDR3 in DNA: TGTGCCAGCAGCTCTCTAGGCCACCCCGGTACGCAGTATTTT.

The rearrangement links TRBV6-6 to TRBJ1-3; 7 nucleotides agree with TRBD1. The CDR3 is 15 amino acids. Germline V lookup: CDR1 MNHNY, CDR2 SVGAGI (reference sequence). J lost 0 bases, V lost 4 bases, and 3 bases had no gene match. CDR3 sequence (DNA): TGTGCCAGCAGTTCTGACAGGGCCTCTGGAAACACCATATATTTT. Translated: CASSSDRASGNTIYF.

The chain uses TRBV24-1 and TRBJ2-5; a weak D match, TRBD2 (5 bases). Trimming removed 2 bases from V and 5 bases from J, with 11 bases in between. The germline gives CDR1 KGHDR, CDR2 SFDVKD. This CDR3 is built from 14 residues. The CDR3 loop reads CATSDSGRLETQYF. Written as DNA, the CDR3 is TGTGCCACCAGTGATTCGGGAAGGTTGGAGACCCAGTACTTC.

The gene calls are TRBV7-5 and TRBJ2-7; TRBD1, as called in the table, went unchecked against the DNA. TRBV7-5 is listed as a pseudogene. There are 15 residues in the CDR3. This CDR3 is CARSFRTGVIYEQYF. For the CDR3, the DNA is TGTGCCAGAAGCTTCAGGACAGGGGTAATCTACGAGCAGTACTTC.

This clone was counted a single time. V gene TRBV7-3 combines with J gene TRBJ2-6, with 11 bases identical to TRBD2. The CDR3 has 17 residues. Germline CDR1 is SGHTA and CDR2 is FQGTGA. Trimming at V came to 6 bases and at J to 1 base, leaving 5 bases not matched to a gene. The CDR3 nucleotides are TGTGCCAGCAGATATACTAGCGGGAGATCTGGGGCCAACGTCCTGACTTTC. Protein: CASRYTSGRSGANVLTF.

This sequence joins TRBV2 and TRBJ2-5, with 8 positions matching TRBD2. The germline V gene encodes CDR1 SNHLY and CDR2 FYNNEI. V was pared by 7 bases and J by 4 bases, with 11 bases of the junction left unmatched. The CDR3 totals 15 residues. The CDR3 DNA reads TGTGCCAGCACCTCACTTCTAGCGGGCGGAGAGACCCAGTACTTC. Translated, it gives CASTSLLAGGETQYF.

V and J are TRBV7-2 and TRBJ2-1; TRBD1 matches at 7 bases. The trim removed 5 bases at V and 5 bases at J, leaving 6 bases unmatched. This CDR3 is built from 14 residues. Looked up from germline, CDR1 is SGHTA and CDR2 is FQGNSA. As DNA, the CDR3 is TGTGCCAGCAGCGCCGGGACAGCGAACAATGAGCAGTTCTTC. The encoded protein is CASSAGTANNEQFF.

The chain couples TRBV7-9 to TRBJ1-4; D perhaps matches TRBD1 (6 bases). V lost 8 bases to trimming and J lost 8 bases, with 6 bases between them. The CDR3 runs 10 residues. Germline CDR1 SEHNR, CDR2 FQNEAQ (reference sequence). The CDR3 sequence: CASGGEKLFF. The DNA of the CDR3 is TGTGCCAGCGGGGGCGAAAAACTGTTTTTT.

V usage is TRBV4-1 and J usage is TRBJ2-7; possible D gene TRBD2, 6 bases. Deletions cut 2 bases from V and 2 bases from J, with 13 bases between. There are 15 residues in the CDR3. Germline loops: CDR1 MGHRA, CDR2 YSYEKL. The CDR3 loop reads CASSQNRDSTYEQYF. DNA for the CDR3: TGCGCCAGCAGCCAAAACCGGGACTCAACCTACGAGCAGTACTTC.

The chain couples TRBV11-3 to TRBJ2-5; 8 positions agree with TRBD2. The CDR3 is made up of 15 amino acids. Germline V gene sequence: CDR1 SGHNT, CDR2 YENEEA. The V and J ends lost 5 bases and 4 bases, in that order; junction bases with no gene match: 9. The CDR3, as DNA: TGTGCCAGCAGCCTAGGGGGGACTAGGGGAGAGACCCAGTACTTC. Amino acid sequence: CASSLGGTRGETQYF.

The rearrangement joins TRBV7-3 to TRBJ1-1; the D gene is possibly TRBD1 (5 bases). The CDR3 covers 15 residues. The V end lost 5 bases, the J end lost 4 bases, and 17 bases lay between the germline ends. Per the germline V gene, CDR1 is SGHTA and CDR2 is FQGTGA. The CDR3 nucleotides are TGTGCCAGCAGCCCGTCCCGGGACTCGCTCACTGAAGCTTTCTTT. It translates to CASSPSRDSLTEAFF.

The chain is built from TRBV4-1 and TRBJ2-7; a weak D match, TRBD1 (6 bases). V lost 4 bases to trimming and J lost 3 bases, with 16 bases between them. The CDR3 has 15 amino acids. The germline V gene has CDR1 MGHRA and CDR2 YSYEKL. In DNA, the CDR3 is TGCGCCAGCAGCCCGCAGCCGGGACAACTCTACGAGCAGTACTTC. It codes for CASSPQPGQLYEQYF.

The sample holds one count of this clone. The chain uses TRBV9 and TRBJ2-2; D uncertain. The germline V gene encodes CDR1 SGDLS and CDR2 YYNGEE. CDR3 length: 15 amino acids. V gave up 0 bases and J gave up 5 bases, with 11 bases separating them. This CDR3 is CASSVGAQITGELFF. The CDR3, as DNA: TGTGCCAGCAGCGTAGGGGCACAGATAACCGGGGAGCTGTTTTTT.

This rearrangement joins TRBV7-9 to TRBJ2-1, with 7 positions matching TRBD2. Unmatched junction bases numbered 16, after V lost 5 bases and J lost 9 bases. CDR1 SEHNR and CDR2 FQNEAQ come from the germline V gene (reference sequence). The CDR3 is 16 residues long. The CDR3 protein is CASSRRGPGGLFEQFF. The CDR3 bases are TGTGCCAGCAGCCGACGAGGTCCGGGAGGTTTGTTTGAGCAGTTCTTC.

The chain is built from TRBV6-5 and TRBJ1-3; 11 positions agree with TRBD1. The CDR3 has 16 amino acids. V lost 0 bases to trimming and J lost 4 bases; unmatched junction nucleotides: 2. CDR1 MNHEY and CDR2 SVGAGI come from the germline V gene. CDR3 DNA sequence: TGTGCCAGCAGTTACTCGGGACAGGGGGTAGGAAACACCATATATTTT. Translation: CASSYSGQGVGNTIYF.

The genes are TRBV18 and TRBJ1-5; no clear D gene. V was pared by 3 bases and J by 2 bases, with 5 bases between. The CDR3 contains 13 residues. The germline gives CDR1 KGHSH, CDR2 LQKENI. This CDR3 is CASSPAGNQPQHF. CDR3 bases: TGTGCCAGCTCACCGGCTGGCAATCAGCCCCAGCATTTT.